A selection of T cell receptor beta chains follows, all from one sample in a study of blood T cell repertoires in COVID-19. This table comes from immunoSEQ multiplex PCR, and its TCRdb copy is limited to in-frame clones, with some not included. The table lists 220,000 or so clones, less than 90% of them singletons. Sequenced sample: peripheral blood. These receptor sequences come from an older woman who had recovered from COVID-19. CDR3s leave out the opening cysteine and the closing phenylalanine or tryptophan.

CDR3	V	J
ASSPSTGSYT	TRBV12-3/TRBV12-4	TRBJ1-2
ASSLRDRGELF	TRBV12-3/TRBV12-4	TRBJ2-2
ASSPSDSSNQPQH	TRBV28	TRBJ1-5
ASSQVTGGTETQY	TRBV4-1	TRBJ2-5
ASRRTWGRGTEAF	TRBV6-5	TRBJ1-1
ASSLGDRVGYGYT	TRBV5-6	TRBJ1-2
ASSGSGANQPQH	TRBV19	TRBJ1-5
ASSVGSRATYGYT	TRBV9	TRBJ1-2
ASSLAFQGAGYGYT	TRBV7-9	TRBJ1-2
ASSRPPGGRRTGELF	TRBV6-6	TRBJ2-2
ASSQDLVAFGYGYT	TRBV4-1	TRBJ1-2
ASSLAGHANEKLF	TRBV4-1	TRBJ1-4
ASSFAGNTGELF	TRBV5-1	TRBJ2-2
ASSLGGGSSSEQY	TRBV5-8	TRBJ2-7
ASSGRVGPREAVGEQY	TRBV21-1	TRBJ2-7
ASSYWGGCYGYT	TRBV6-5	TRBJ1-2
ASSQPWEGGTEAF	TRBV4-1	TRBJ1-1
ASSDTGELIVAF	TRBV5-6	TRBJ1-1
ASSSGSEQY	TRBV5-6	TRBJ2-7
ASSVVSGFNTEAF	TRBV9	TRBJ1-1
ASSEIRGGATYNEQF	TRBV2	TRBJ2-1
ASSLAGVRTEAF	TRBV27	TRBJ1-1
ASSLSSGASYNEQF	TRBV27	TRBJ2-1
ASSPPYNEQF	TRBV12-3/TRBV12-4	TRBJ2-1
ASSLRGRVLTNTEAF	TRBV11-2	TRBJ1-1
AISEWGGVDAGELF	TRBV10-3	TRBJ2-2
ASSQVFLIQGAEAF	TRBV4-1	TRBJ1-1
ASSLAPGAGPYSNQPQH	TRBV5-1	TRBJ1-5
ASSKEGRGAF	TRBV21-1	TRBJ1-1
AWSGDYGYT	TRBV30	TRBJ1-2
ASGQQGPADTQY	TRBV12-5	TRBJ2-3
ASAARLNTEAF	TRBV5-1	TRBJ1-1
ASSPQGGNYGYT	TRBV5-1	TRBJ1-2
ASSLPSGGHSYNEQF	TRBV7-2	TRBJ2-1
ASSMTGNSYNEQF	TRBV19	TRBJ2-1
ASSYLLAGHSPLH	TRBV6-5	TRBJ1-6
ASSFGNEKLF	TRBV28	TRBJ1-4
ASSFRGRVYEQY	TRBV27	TRBJ2-7
ASSVAGSGELF	TRBV9	TRBJ2-2
ASSLLFTPNTGELF	TRBV27	TRBJ2-2
ASSFTVTDTQY	TRBV7-9	TRBJ2-3
ASSPEGADTEAF	TRBV18	TRBJ1-1
ASSQDPRRFYEGQPQH	TRBV4-1	TRBJ1-5
ASSARQVAEETQY	TRBV2	TRBJ2-5
SVEDLGGRGMNTEAF	TRBV29-1	TRBJ1-1
ASSHRDTYSYEQY	TRBV3-1/TRBV3-2	TRBJ2-7
ASSPDRRGAGKTDTQY	TRBV7-8	TRBJ2-3
ASEGGSSYNEQF	TRBV6-6	TRBJ2-1
ASSLDEGRNEKLF	TRBV5-1	TRBJ1-4
ASSPPGLSYEQY	TRBV9	TRBJ2-7
AWSVRGWKTEAF	TRBV30	TRBJ1-1
ASSPRGGASKNIQY	TRBV5-1	TRBJ2-4
ASSLGGAAGEEKLF	TRBV7-6	TRBJ1-4
ASSPVRPERGGWETQY	TRBV5-4	TRBJ2-5
ASSGGDGNYEQY	TRBV2	TRBJ2-7
ASSFSPGRRVDTQY	TRBV5-6	TRBJ2-3
ASSLTGVMSSPLH	TRBV7-3	TRBJ1-6
ASSHDSSSGNTIY	TRBV4-1	TRBJ1-3
ASSISGTGDTEAF	TRBV6-5	TRBJ1-1
ASSPDRDNEQF	TRBV7-3	TRBJ2-1